This T cell receptor beta chain was sequenced in a study of T cell responses to AZD1222 COVID-19 vaccine. Study-level findings and limits: Spike-specific TCR breadth and depth grew following two AZD1222 doses. As reported, nearly half of all spike-specific TCRs target variant regions that are unmutated. Baseline seropositivity characterized only a handful of AZD1222 recipients.

This clone was seen a few times. Its antigen is undetermined. The same CDR3 arises from other DNA sequences in this sample as well. The table came from immunoSEQ multiplex PCR; TCRdb's copy has only in-frame clones and leaves some out. The sample records 150,000 to 200,000 clones, around 88% being singletons. Pooling was applied to second doses at about 4 or about 12 weeks. This CDR3 has 14 amino acids. Trimming took 4 bases from V and 1 from J, leaving 5 bases between them. Per germline, CDR1 MNHEY and CDR2 SVGAGI. V usage is TRBV6-5 and J usage is TRBJ2-6; D unclear. The sequencing here drew on peripheral blood, taken 28 days after the second AZD1222 dose. The source is an adult who received the AZD1222 COVID-19 vaccine. CDR3 bases: TGTGCCAGCAGTTCCCAGTCTGGGGCCAACGTCCTGACTTTC. This translates into CASSSQSGANVLTF.